Following are 10 T cell receptor beta chains from one sample sequenced in a study of T cell responses to AZD1222 COVID-19 vaccine. This table comes from immunoSEQ multiplex PCR, and its TCRdb copy is limited to in-frame clones, with some not included. The table records 140,000 to 150,000 clones, 92% of them present only once. Specimen: peripheral blood, collected 28 days after the second AZD1222 dose. Receptor source: an adult who received the AZD1222 COVID-19 vaccine.

Only one count was recorded for this clone. The rearrangement links TRBV6-6 to TRBJ2-2; TRBD2 might be the D (7 bases). The length of the CDR3 is 16 residues. Germline-derived CDR1 and CDR2 are MNHNY and SVGAGI (reference sequence). V was clipped by 7 bases and J by 4 bases, with 19 bases between them. CDR3 sequence reads: CASIPGGGGLTGELFF. CDR3 bases: TGTGCCAGCATTCCCGGTGGGGGGGGCCTCACCGGGGAGCTGTTTTTT.

The chain has TRBV28 and TRBJ1-2; D unresolved. This CDR3 spans 12 amino acids. The germline V and J ends were trimmed by 2 bases and 8 bases, with 9 bases remaining between them. Germline-derived CDR1 and CDR2 are MDHEN and SYDVKM. CDR3 bases: TGTGCCAGCAGTTTACAGGCTATGGGCTACACCTTC. It specifies CASSLQAMGYTF.

The gene calls are TRBV28 and TRBJ2-3; D possibly corresponds to TRBD2 (6 bases). The V gene's germline CDR1 is MDHEN and CDR2 SYDVKM. Trimming pared 3 bases from V and 4 bases from J, leaving 14 bases between. The CDR3 covers 15 residues. DNA for the CDR3: TGTGCCAGCAGTTTGACTAGTCTGCACGCAGATACGCAGTATTTT. Its translation: CASSLTSLHADTQYF.

The chain recombines TRBV4-3 with TRBJ2-3, with D maybe TRBD2 (5 bases). The germline CDR1 and CDR2 sequences are LGHNA and YSLEER. This CDR3 contains 15 residues. The V gene lost 5 bases and the J gene lost 2 bases, with 14 bases spanning the gap. The CDR3 DNA reads as TGCGCCAGCAGCTTGACTACTGGAAACACAGATACGCAGTATTTT. As protein: CASSLTTGNTDTQYF.

The chain has TRBV27 and TRBJ1-5; perhaps TRBD1 as D (5 bases). Germline CDR1 MNHEY, CDR2 SMNVEV (reference sequence). The V end was cut by 4 bases, the J end by 4 bases, with 11 bases between. The CDR3 contains 14 residues. The CDR3 loop reads CASSYAGPNQPQHF. In DNA, the CDR3 is TGTGCCAGCAGTTACGCGGGGCCTAATCAGCCCCAGCATTTT.

The chain couples TRBV27 to TRBJ1-1, with D possibly TRBD1 on 6 matching bases. The CDR3 loop spans 17 amino acids. Germline V gene sequence: CDR1 MNHEY, CDR2 SMNVEV (reference sequence). Trimming removed 6 bases at V and 0 bases at J, with 20 bases between. The CDR3 DNA follows: TGTGCCAGCAGGAGGGGGGAAGTACCAGGCATGAACACTGAAGCTTTCTTT. Its protein is CASRRGEVPGMNTEAFF.

V is TRBV11-3 and J is TRBJ1-1; the D is unclear. CDR3 length equals 12 residues. CDR1 SGHNT and CDR2 YENEEA come from the germline V gene. V was trimmed by 3 bases and J by 5 bases, leaving 7 bases between them. CDR3 sequence (DNA): TGTGCCAGCAGCTTTGGCGGAACTGAAGCTTTCTTT. Translating gives CASSFGGTEAFF.

CDR3: CASSLGPSVEAFF. The DNA for the CDR3 is TGTGCCAGCAGCTTAGGCCCCTCGGTGGAAGCTTTCTTT. This chain connects TRBV7-8 to TRBJ1-1; D uncertain. The CDR3 length is 13 residues. The germline V gene has CDR1 SGHVS and CDR2 FQNEAQ. Trimming took off 1 base at V and 8 bases at J, with 11 bases between the two ends.

V gene TRBV18 combines with J gene TRBJ1-2; D unresolved. The CDR3 contains 16 residues. Trimming took 4 bases from V and 0 from J, leaving 15 bases between them. Germline CDR1 reads KGHSH; CDR2 reads LQKENI. As DNA, the CDR3 is TGTGCCAGCTCACTCACCACGGGAATTTCTAACTATGGCTACACCTTC. Amino acids: CASSLTTGISNYGYTF.

The chain's CDR3 is CASSIASSGTLSYEQYF. The CDR3 DNA follows: TGTGCCAGTAGTATAGCCAGCTCCGGGACACTATCCTACGAGCAGTACTTC. The chain employs TRBV19 and TRBJ2-7; a weak D match, TRBD1 (6 bases). This CDR3 comprises 17 residues. CDR1 and CDR2 from the germline V gene are LNHDA and SQIVND (reference sequence). V lost 1 base to trimming and J lost 1 base, with 17 bases between them.